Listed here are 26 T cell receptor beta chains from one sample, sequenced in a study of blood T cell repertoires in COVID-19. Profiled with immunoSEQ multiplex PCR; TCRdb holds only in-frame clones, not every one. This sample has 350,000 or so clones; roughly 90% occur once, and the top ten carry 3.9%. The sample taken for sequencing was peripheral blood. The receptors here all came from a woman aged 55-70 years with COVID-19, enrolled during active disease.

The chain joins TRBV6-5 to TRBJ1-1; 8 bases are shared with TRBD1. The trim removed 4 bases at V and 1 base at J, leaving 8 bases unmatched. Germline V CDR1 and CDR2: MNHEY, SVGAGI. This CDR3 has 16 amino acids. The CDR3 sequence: CASSFTRQGPNTEAFF. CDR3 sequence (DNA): TGTGCCAGCAGTTTCACGAGACAGGGGCCGAACACTGAAGCTTTCTTT.

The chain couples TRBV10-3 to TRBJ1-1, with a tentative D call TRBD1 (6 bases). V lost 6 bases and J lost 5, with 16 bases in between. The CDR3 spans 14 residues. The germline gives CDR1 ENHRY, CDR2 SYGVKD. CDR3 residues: CAISDTGTGTEAFF. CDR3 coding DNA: TGTGCCATCAGCGATACAGGGACCGGGACTGAAGCTTTCTTT.

CDR3 DNA sequence: TGTGCCACCAGCAGAGGGGGACAGGGGCGGTTGGAGCGAAACACCATATATTTT. Its protein is CATSRGGQGRLERNTIYF. This sequence joins TRBV15 and TRBJ1-3, with TRBD1 identical over 10 bases. The ends lost 1 base at V and 5 bases at J; junction bases unmatched: 11. The CDR3 loop spans 18 amino acids. Germline CDR1 is LNHNV and CDR2 is YYDKDF (reference sequence).

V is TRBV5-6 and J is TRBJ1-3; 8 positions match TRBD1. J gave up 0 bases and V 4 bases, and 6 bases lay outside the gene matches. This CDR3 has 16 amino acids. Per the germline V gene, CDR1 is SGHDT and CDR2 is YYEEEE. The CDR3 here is CASSTRTGNSGNTIYF. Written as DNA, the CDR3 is TGTGCCAGCAGCACACGGACAGGGAACTCTGGAAACACCATATATTTT.

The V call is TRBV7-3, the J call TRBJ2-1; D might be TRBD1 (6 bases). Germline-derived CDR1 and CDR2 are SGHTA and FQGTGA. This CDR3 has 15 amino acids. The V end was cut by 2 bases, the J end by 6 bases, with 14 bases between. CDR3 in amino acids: CASSLSGAYPNEQFF. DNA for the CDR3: TGTGCCAGCAGCTTATCAGGGGCCTACCCCAATGAGCAGTTCTTC.

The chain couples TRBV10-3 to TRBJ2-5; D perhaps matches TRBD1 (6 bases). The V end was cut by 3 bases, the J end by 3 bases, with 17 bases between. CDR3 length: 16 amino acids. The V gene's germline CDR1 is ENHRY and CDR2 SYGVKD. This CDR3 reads CAISDPTQGKEETQYF. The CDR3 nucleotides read TGTGCCATCAGTGATCCTACCCAGGGGAAAGAAGAGACCCAGTACTTC.

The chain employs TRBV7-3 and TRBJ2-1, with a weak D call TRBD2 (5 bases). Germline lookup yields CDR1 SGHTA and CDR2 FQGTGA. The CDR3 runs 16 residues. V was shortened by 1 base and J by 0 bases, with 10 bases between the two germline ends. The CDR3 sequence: CASSLNSGSSYNEQFF. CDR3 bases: TGTGCCAGCAGCTTAAACAGCGGCAGCTCCTACAATGAGCAGTTCTTC.

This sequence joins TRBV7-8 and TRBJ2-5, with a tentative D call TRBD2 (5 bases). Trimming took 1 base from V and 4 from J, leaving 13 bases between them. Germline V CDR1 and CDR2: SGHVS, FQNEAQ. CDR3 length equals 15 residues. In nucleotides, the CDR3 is TGTGCCAGCAGCTTAGAAGTTGCAGAGGGAGAGACCCAGTACTTC. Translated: CASSLEVAEGETQYF.

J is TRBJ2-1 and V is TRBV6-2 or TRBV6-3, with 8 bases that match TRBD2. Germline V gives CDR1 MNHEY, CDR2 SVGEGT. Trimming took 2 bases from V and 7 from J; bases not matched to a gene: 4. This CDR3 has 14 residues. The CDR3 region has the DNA TGTGCCAGCAGTTACCCCGGGACTAGTAATGAGCAGTTCTTC. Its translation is CASSYPGTSNEQFF.

The CDR3 reads CATSREQGRNTGELFF. As DNA, the CDR3 is TGTGCCACCAGCAGAGAACAGGGTAGGAACACCGGGGAGCTGTTTTTT. V gene TRBV15 combines with J gene TRBJ2-2, with D possibly TRBD1 on 6 matching bases. The CDR3 is 16 amino acids. Trimming removed 0 bases at V and 1 base at J, with 9 bases between. Germline assignment: CDR1 LNHNV and CDR2 YYDKDF (reference sequence).

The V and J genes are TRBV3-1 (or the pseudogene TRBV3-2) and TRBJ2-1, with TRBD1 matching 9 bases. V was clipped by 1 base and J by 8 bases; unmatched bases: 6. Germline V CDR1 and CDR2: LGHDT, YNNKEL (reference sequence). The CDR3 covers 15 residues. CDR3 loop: CASSQAGTGTHEQFF. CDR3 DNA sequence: TGTGCCAGCAGCCAAGCCGGGACAGGGACCCATGAGCAGTTCTTC.

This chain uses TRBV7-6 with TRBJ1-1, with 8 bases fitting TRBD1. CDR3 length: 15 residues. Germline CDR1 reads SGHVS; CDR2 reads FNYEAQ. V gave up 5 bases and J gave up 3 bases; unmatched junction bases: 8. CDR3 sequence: CASSPRTGRDTEAFF. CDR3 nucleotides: TGTGCCAGCAGCCCCCGGACAGGGAGGGACACTGAAGCTTTCTTT.

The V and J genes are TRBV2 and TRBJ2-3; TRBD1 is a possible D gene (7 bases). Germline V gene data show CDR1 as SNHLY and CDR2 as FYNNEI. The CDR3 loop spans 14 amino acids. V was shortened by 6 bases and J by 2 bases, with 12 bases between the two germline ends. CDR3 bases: TGTGCCAGCAGCGCGGGACAGCTCACAGATACGCAGTATTTT. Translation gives CASSAGQLTDTQYF.

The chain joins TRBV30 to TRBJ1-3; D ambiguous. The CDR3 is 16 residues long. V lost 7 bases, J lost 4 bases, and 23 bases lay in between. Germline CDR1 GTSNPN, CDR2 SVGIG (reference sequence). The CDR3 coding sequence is TGTGCCTCCCCCCTGGACTCCGGCCTGACCGGAAACACCATATATTTT. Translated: CASPLDSGLTGNTIYF.

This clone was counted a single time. The CDR3 here is CASSARGGPYNEQFF. The CDR3 nucleotides read TGTGCCAGCAGCGCCCGCGGGGGGCCCTACAATGAGCAGTTCTTC. This chain uses TRBV11-3 with TRBJ2-1; 8 bases map to TRBD2. This CDR3 comprises 15 residues. With V trimmed by 5 bases and J by 2 bases, 5 bases remained unmatched. In germline, CDR1 is SGHNT, CDR2 YENEEA.

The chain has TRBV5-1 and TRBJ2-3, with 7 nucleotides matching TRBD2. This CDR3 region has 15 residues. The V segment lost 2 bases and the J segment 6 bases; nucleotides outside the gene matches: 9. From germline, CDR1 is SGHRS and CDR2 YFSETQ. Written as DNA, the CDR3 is TGCGCCAGCAGCTTCTGGGACTACCGCGGCGATACGCAGTATTTT. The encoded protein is CASSFWDYRGDTQYF.

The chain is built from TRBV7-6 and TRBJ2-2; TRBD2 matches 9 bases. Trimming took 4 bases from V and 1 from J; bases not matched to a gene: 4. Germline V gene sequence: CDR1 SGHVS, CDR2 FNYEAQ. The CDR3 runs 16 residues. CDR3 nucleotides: TGTGCCAGCAGCTCGAGACTAGCGGAGAACACCGGGGAGCTGTTTTTT. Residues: CASSSRLAENTGELFF.

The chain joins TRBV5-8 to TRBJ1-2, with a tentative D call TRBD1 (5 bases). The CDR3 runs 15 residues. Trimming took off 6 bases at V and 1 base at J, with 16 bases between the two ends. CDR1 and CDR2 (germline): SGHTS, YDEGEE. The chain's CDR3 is CASNLRQRSNYGYTF. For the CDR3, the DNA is TGTGCCAGCAACTTAAGACAGAGAAGTAACTATGGCTACACCTTC.

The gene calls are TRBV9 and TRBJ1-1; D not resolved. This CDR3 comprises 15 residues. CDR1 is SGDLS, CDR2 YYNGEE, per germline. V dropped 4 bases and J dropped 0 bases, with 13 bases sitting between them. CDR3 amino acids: CASSFEGGMNTEAFF. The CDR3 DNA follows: TGTGCCAGCAGCTTTGAGGGAGGGATGAACACTGAAGCTTTCTTT.

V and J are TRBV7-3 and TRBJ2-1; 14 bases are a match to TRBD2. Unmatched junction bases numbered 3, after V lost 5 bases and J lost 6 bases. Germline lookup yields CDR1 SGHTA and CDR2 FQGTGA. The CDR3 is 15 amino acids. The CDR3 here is CASSRTSGGLNEQFF. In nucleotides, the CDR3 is TGTGCCAGCAGCAGGACTAGCGGGGGGCTCAATGAGCAGTTCTTC.

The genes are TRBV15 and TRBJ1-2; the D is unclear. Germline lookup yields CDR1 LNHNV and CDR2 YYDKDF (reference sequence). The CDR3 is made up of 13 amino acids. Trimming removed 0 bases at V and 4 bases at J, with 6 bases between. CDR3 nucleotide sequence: TGTGCCACCAGCAGAGAACTCGGCTATGGCTACACCTTC. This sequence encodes CATSRELGYGYTF.

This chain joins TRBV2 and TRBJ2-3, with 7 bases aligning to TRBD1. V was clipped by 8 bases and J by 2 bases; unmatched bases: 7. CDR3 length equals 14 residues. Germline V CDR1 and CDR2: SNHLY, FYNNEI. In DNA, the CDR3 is TGTGCCAGCCGGACAGGCCCTTACACAGATACGCAGTATTTT. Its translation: CASRTGPYTDTQYF.

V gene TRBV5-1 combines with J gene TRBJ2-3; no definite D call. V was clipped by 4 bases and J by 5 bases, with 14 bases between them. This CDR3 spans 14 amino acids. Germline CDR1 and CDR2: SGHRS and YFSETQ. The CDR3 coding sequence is TGCGCCAGCAGCCAGACTGTCGGAAGAGATACGCAGTATTTT. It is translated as CASSQTVGRDTQYF.

CDR3 protein: CASSLATGAVQEKLFF. CDR3 nucleotide sequence: TGCGCCAGCAGCTTGGCCACAGGGGCGGTTCAGGAAAAACTGTTTTTT. V and J are TRBV5-1 and TRBJ1-4; TRBD1 matches at 7 bases. Germline V gene lookup returns CDR1 SGHRS and CDR2 YFSETQ. The CDR3 covers 16 residues. The J segment lost 8 bases and the V segment lost 0 bases, leaving 10 bases of the junction unmatched.

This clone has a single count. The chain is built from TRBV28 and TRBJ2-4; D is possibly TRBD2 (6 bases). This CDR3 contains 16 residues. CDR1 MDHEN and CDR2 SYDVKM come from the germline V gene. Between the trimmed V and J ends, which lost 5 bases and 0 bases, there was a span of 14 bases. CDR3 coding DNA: TGTGCCAGCAGTCCGGGGGTCATAGGAGCCAAAAACATTCAGTACTTC. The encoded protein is CASSPGVIGAKNIQYF.

The CDR3 sequence is CASSSKVGHSSYNEQFF. CDR3 DNA: TGTGCCAGCAGCTCAAAGGTGGGACACAGCTCCTACAATGAGCAGTTCTTC. The chain uses TRBV7-3 and TRBJ2-1; a possible D gene is TRBD1 (6 bases). Per germline, CDR1 SGHTA and CDR2 FQGTGA. The V end lost 4 bases, the J end lost 0 bases, and 16 bases lay between the germline ends. This CDR3 contains 17 residues.